The 3 T cell receptor beta chains reported below all come from one sample, sequenced in a study of blood T cell repertoires in COVID-19. Only in-frame clones appear in the TCRdb table, and some are missing; sequencing was by immunoSEQ multiplex PCR. This table holds fewer than 200,000 clones, about three quarters found once. Sequenced: peripheral blood. Receptors were obtained from a woman in her 70s with acute or convalescent COVID-19.

The genes are TRBV5-4 and TRBJ2-2; D possibly corresponds to TRBD2 (6 bases). V was clipped by 4 bases and J by 0 bases, with 13 bases between them. CDR1 and CDR2 (germline): SGHNT, YYREEE (reference sequence). The CDR3 length is 16 residues. The CDR3 sequence: CASSPRGRPNTGELFF. The CDR3 DNA sequence: TGTGCCAGCAGCCCGCGGGGACGGCCGAACACCGGGGAGCTGTTTTTT. Based on the CDR3 plus reference TRBV5-4 and TRBJ2-2, the full variable domain is ETGVTQSPTHLIKTRGQQVTLRCSSQSGHNTVSWYQQALGQGPQFIFQYYREEENGRGNFPPRFSGLQFPNYSSELNVNALELDDSALYLCASSPRGRPNTGELFFGEGSRLTVL.

This clone was observed at least ten times. The chain couples TRBV27 to TRBJ2-7, with 8 bases that match TRBD2. The V gene's germline CDR1 is MNHEY and CDR2 SMNVEV (reference sequence). CDR3 size: 15 residues. V lost 5 bases and J lost 6; bases outside the gene matches: 12. CDR3 sequence reads: CASSLSGSGSREQYF. The CDR3, as DNA: TGTGCCAGCAGTCTCTCGGGGAGCGGGAGTCGCGAGCAGTACTTC.

The chain has TRBV7-2 and TRBJ1-3, with a possible D match to TRBD1 (6 bases). The germline V gene has CDR1 SGHTA and CDR2 FQGNSA. This CDR3 has 14 residues. Between the trimmed V and J ends, which lost 4 bases and 5 bases, there was a span of 12 bases. As DNA, the CDR3 is TGTGCCAGCAGCTCGGACAGCTCGCGAAACACCATATATTTT. The encoded protein is CASSSDSSRNTIYF.